This entry lists 10 T cell receptor beta chains sequenced from one sample in a study of T cell responses to AZD1222 COVID-19 vaccine. Clones were read by immunoSEQ multiplex PCR, and TCRdb kept only the in-frame ones, dropping some. The data hold roughly 99,000 clones, with approximately 89% observed a single time. Sequences were derived from peripheral blood, sampled on day 0 of AZD1222 vaccination. The receptors were gathered from an adult in good health.

The genes are TRBV29-1 and TRBJ2-3; 7 bases fit TRBD1. This CDR3 region has 14 residues. V shed 6 bases, J shed 4 bases, and the junction held 10 bases outside the gene matches. Germline V CDR1 and CDR2: SQVTM, ANQGSEA. The CDR3 loop is CSVSQGFNADTQYF. The DNA for the CDR3 is TGCAGCGTCTCACAGGGGTTCAACGCAGATACGCAGTATTTT.

V usage is TRBV7-9 and J usage is TRBJ2-7, with D possibly being TRBD2 (5 bases). The CDR3 runs 15 residues. Trimming shortened V by 5 bases and J by 1 base, and 15 bases separated the two germline ends. Per germline, CDR1 SEHNR and CDR2 FQNEAQ (reference sequence). The CDR3 protein is CASSPGRDRSYEQYF. Here the CDR3 DNA reads TGTGCCAGCAGCCCCGGACGGGATCGGTCCTACGAGCAGTACTTC. Combining the CDR3 with reference TRBV7-9 and TRBJ2-7 gives the whole variable domain DTGVSQNPRHKITKRGQNVTFRCDPISEHNRLYWYRQTLGQGPEFLTYFQNEAQLEKSRLLSDRFSAERPKGSFSTLEIQRTEQGDSAMYLCASSPGRDRSYEQYFGPGTRLTVT.

This chain uses TRBV2 with TRBJ1-2, with D unclear. Per germline, CDR1 SNHLY and CDR2 FYNNEI. The CDR3 totals 13 residues. The germline V and J ends were trimmed by 3 bases and 4 bases, with 9 bases remaining between them. CDR3: CASSEEVLYGYTF. The DNA for the CDR3 is TGTGCCAGCAGTGAGGAGGTACTCTATGGCTACACCTTC.

This clone was seen a few times. The genes are TRBV5-1 and TRBJ2-1, with 7 bases lining up with TRBD2. V shed 4 bases and J 0 bases; nucleotides not matched to a gene: 7. The CDR3 totals 16 residues. Germline V gene data show CDR1 as SGHRS and CDR2 as YFSETQ. CDR3 sequence (DNA): TGCGCCAGCAGCCCCCTCGGGGGGATCTCCTACAATGAGCAGTTCTTC. Amino acids: CASSPLGGISYNEQFF.

The CDR3 is CASSPVNTGELFF. For the CDR3, the DNA is TGTGCCAGCAGTCCGGTAAACACCGGGGAGCTGTTTTTT. The chain has TRBV6-2 or TRBV6-3 and TRBJ2-2, with D unclear. Germline CDR1 is MNHEY and CDR2 is SVGEGT. CDR3 length: 13 amino acids. Trimming removed 5 bases at V and 2 bases at J, with 6 bases between.

This clone was seen only once. The chain joins TRBV19 to TRBJ1-1, with D perhaps TRBD1 (6 bases). The V end lost 0 bases, the J end lost 2 bases, and 13 bases lay between the germline ends. The V gene's germline CDR1 is LNHDA and CDR2 SQIVND (reference sequence). The CDR3 sequence is 16 residues long. As DNA, the CDR3 is TGTGCCAGTAGTATAGAGGTCAGGGGCGTAAACACTGAAGCTTTCTTT. This translates into CASSIEVRGVNTEAFF.

The chain's CDR3 is CASSKGQYWFQPQHF. CDR3 in DNA: TGTGCCAGCAGTAAGGGTCAGTATTGGTTTCAGCCCCAGCATTTT. J is TRBJ1-5 and V is TRBV7-9; D uncertain. The CDR3 spans 15 residues. The germline V gene has CDR1 SEHNR and CDR2 FQNEAQ (reference sequence). The ends were cut back, 6 bases at V and 6 bases at J, with 18 bases in the middle.

This chain uses TRBV7-2 with TRBJ1-1; D not certain. Per germline, CDR1 SGHTA and CDR2 FQGNSA. The V and J ends lost 3 bases and 5 bases respectively, with 16 bases between them. The CDR3 covers 15 residues. CDR3 sequence (DNA): TGTGCCAGCAGCTTCGGTTATGGCTTTCGGACTGAAGCTTTCTTT. Protein product: CASSFGYGFRTEAFF.

This chain joins TRBV16 and TRBJ1-1, with 7 bases fitting TRBD1. Germline values: CDR1 KGHSY, CDR2 FQNENV. The trim removed 4 bases at V and 10 bases at J, leaving 9 bases unmatched. This CDR3 comprises 13 residues. CDR3 sequence (DNA): TGTGCCAGCAGCCCCTCCGGGGACAGCCGAGCTTTCTTT. The encoded protein is CASSPSGDSRAFF.

There are a few counts of this clone. This chain uses TRBV7-8 with TRBJ1-1; D perhaps matches TRBD1 (6 bases). Germline CDR1 is SGHVS and CDR2 is FQNEAQ. The CDR3 runs 14 residues. V dropped 1 base and J dropped 11 bases, with 17 bases sitting between them. This chain's CDR3 is CASSLEVRGASAFF. CDR3 in DNA: TGTGCCAGCAGCTTAGAGGTCAGGGGCGCATCGGCTTTCTTT.